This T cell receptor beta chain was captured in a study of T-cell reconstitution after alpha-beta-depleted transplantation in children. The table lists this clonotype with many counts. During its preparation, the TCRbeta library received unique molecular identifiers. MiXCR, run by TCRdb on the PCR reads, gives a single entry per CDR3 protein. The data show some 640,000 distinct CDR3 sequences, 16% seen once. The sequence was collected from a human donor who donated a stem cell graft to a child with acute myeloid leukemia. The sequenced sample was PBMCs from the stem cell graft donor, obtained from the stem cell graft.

CDR3 coding DNA: TGTGCCAGCAGTTCCAACGGCGAGACCCAGTACTTC. This sequence encodes CASSSNGETQYF. The rearrangement joins TRBV28 to TRBJ2-5, with no clear D. V lost 4 bases and J 5 bases, leaving 8 bases between the germline ends. Looked up from germline, CDR1 is MDHEN and CDR2 is SYDVKM. The CDR3 spans 12 residues. The full variable domain, with the rest looked up from reference TRBV28 and TRBJ2-5, is DVKVTQSSRYLVKRTGEKVFLECVQDMDHENMFWYRQDPGLGLRLIYFSYDVKMKEKGDIPEGYSVSREKKERFSLILESASTNQTSMYLCASSSNGETQYFGPGTRLLVL.